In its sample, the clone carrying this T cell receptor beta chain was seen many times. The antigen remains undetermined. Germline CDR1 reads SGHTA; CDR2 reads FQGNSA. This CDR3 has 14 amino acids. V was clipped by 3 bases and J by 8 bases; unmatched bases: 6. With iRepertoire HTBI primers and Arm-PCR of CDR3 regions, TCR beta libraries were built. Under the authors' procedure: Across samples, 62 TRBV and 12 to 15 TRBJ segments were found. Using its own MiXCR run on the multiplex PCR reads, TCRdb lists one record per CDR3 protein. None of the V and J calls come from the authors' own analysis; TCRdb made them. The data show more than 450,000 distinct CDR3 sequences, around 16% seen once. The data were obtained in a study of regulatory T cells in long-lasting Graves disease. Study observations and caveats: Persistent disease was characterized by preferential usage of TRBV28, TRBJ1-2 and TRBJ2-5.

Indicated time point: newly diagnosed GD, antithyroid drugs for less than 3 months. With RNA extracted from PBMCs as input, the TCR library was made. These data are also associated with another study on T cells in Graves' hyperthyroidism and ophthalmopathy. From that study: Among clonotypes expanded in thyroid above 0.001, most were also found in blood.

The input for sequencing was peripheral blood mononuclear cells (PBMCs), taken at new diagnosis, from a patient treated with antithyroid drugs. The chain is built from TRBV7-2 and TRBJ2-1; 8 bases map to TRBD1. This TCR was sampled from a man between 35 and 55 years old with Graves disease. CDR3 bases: TGTGCCAGCAGCTTGACGACAGGGGAGGATGAGCAGTTCTTC. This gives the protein CASSLTTGEDEQFF.